This T cell receptor beta chain was obtained from a study of blood T cells in healthy people across ages. Study-level findings and limits: The lack of PBMC sorting stopped any conclusive naive versus antigen-experienced comparison. Per million T cells, the diversity of TCR beta decreased roughly linearly as age advanced.

The CDR3 has 14 amino acids. Germline-derived CDR1 and CDR2 are DFQATT and SNEGSKA (reference sequence). The ends lost 6 bases at V and 4 bases at J; junction bases unmatched: 4. It was approximately 9 milliliters of peripheral blood that were drawn from each donor. The second PCR ran roughly 6 to 11 cycles with a sample-barcoded 5' primer and J-beta primers. TCRdb recomputed calls from the 5' RACE reads with MiXCR, one row per CDR3 protein. This sample has nearly 800,000 distinct CDR3 sequences, with 20% to 30% found just once. With regard to this clonotype: Antigen specificity is unknown.

The same sample was also studied in work on T cells of mothers and their children.

V gene TRBV20-1 combines with J gene TRBJ2-1, with 12 nucleotides matching TRBD2. The sequence was collected from a boy aged 5-17 years in good health. The sequencing input was blood. The CDR3 nucleotides are TGCAGTGCCGCTGGACTAGCGGGATACAATGAGCAGTTCTTC. Translated, it gives CSAAGLAGYNEQFF.